This T cell receptor (beta chain) was sequenced during a study of Graves' ophthalmopathy and Graves' hyperthyroidism. This clonotype was seen a few times. The study amplified TCR beta CDR3 regions using RNA transcripts. RT-PCR in the first round used HTBI primers; a second-round multiplex PCR followed. Each CDR3 protein gets one entry after TCRdb re-called the multiplex PCR reads with MiXCR. The sample records roughly 600,000 distinct CDR3 sequences, under 45% being singletons. Germline V CDR1 and CDR2: SQVTM, ANQGSEA. This CDR3 has 14 residues. With 7 bases removed from V and 1 base from J, the gap between germline ends came to 16 bases.

The TCR originated in an adult man with Graves' hyperthyroidism. Input material: peripheral blood or thyroid tissue (not recorded which). The J gene is TRBJ1-2, the V gene TRBV29-1; possible D gene TRBD1, 5 bases. The CDR3 region has the DNA TGCAGCGGGACAATGACAGAATTTAACTATGGCTACACCTTC. Protein sequence: CSGTMTEFNYGYTF.